A selection of T cell receptor beta chains follows, all from one sample in a study of CD8+CD57+ T cells in acquired aplastic anemia. TCRdb fed the reads into MiXCR, producing one record per CDR3 protein. The data contain about 210,000 distinct CDR3 sequences, under 65% of them singletons. Material: sorted CD4+, CD8+, or CD8+CD57+ T cells (not recorded which) from PBMCs. Every receptor here comes from a human donor in good health. Both conserved end residues are part of each CDR3. D genes are given only for firm matches.

cdr3_aa: CSVVGTGNTEAFF; cdr3_length: 13; v_call: TRBV29-1; j_call: TRBJ1-1; d_call: TRBD1
cdr3_aa: CASSLPTLNIYNEQFF; cdr3_length: 16; v_call: TRBV7-8; j_call: TRBJ2-1; d_call: .
cdr3_aa: CASSLARGYTEAFF; cdr3_length: 14; v_call: TRBV7-9; j_call: TRBJ1-1; d_call: .
cdr3_aa: CAARGFSTDTQYF; cdr3_length: 13; v_call: TRBV27; j_call: TRBJ2-3; d_call: .
cdr3_aa: CASGQVVDEQYF; cdr3_length: 12; v_call: TRBV12-3/TRBV12-4; j_call: TRBJ2-7; d_call: .
cdr3_aa: CASSQEGGYEQYF; cdr3_length: 13; v_call: TRBV4-1; j_call: TRBJ2-7; d_call: .
cdr3_aa: CASSVWGTGGYEQYF; cdr3_length: 15; v_call: TRBV9; j_call: TRBJ2-7; d_call: TRBD1
cdr3_aa: CASSGRESTGNTIYF; cdr3_length: 15; v_call: TRBV9; j_call: TRBJ1-3; d_call: .
cdr3_aa: CASSLALAGNTEAFF; cdr3_length: 15; v_call: TRBV7-9; j_call: TRBJ1-1; d_call: .
cdr3_aa: CASSHDLNTGELFF; cdr3_length: 14; v_call: TRBV19; j_call: TRBJ2-2; d_call: .
cdr3_aa: CASSQGLIETQYF; cdr3_length: 13; v_call: TRBV4-1; j_call: TRBJ2-5; d_call: .
cdr3_aa: CGTWTANYGYTF; cdr3_length: 12; v_call: TRBV29-1; j_call: TRBJ1-2; d_call: .
cdr3_aa: CAIRITRDGGYEQYF; cdr3_length: 15; v_call: TRBV6-1; j_call: TRBJ2-7; d_call: .
cdr3_aa: CASSYTGAGNQPQHF; cdr3_length: 15; v_call: TRBV27; j_call: TRBJ1-5; d_call: TRBD1
cdr3_aa: CASSFLENTDTQYF; cdr3_length: 14; v_call: TRBV10-1; j_call: TRBJ2-3; d_call: .
cdr3_aa: CASSIAGGGLTDTQYF; cdr3_length: 16; v_call: TRBV19; j_call: TRBJ2-3; d_call: .
cdr3_aa: CASSSAGQYEQYF; cdr3_length: 13; v_call: TRBV7-2; j_call: TRBJ2-7; d_call: .
cdr3_aa: CASSHRPTNTGELYF; cdr3_length: 15; v_call: TRBV7-9; j_call: TRBJ2-7; d_call: .
cdr3_aa: CASSFNSDSNQPQHF; cdr3_length: 15; v_call: TRBV7-9; j_call: TRBJ1-5; d_call: .
cdr3_aa: CASSKSVENRGDTYGYTF; cdr3_length: 18; v_call: TRBV19; j_call: TRBJ1-2; d_call: .
cdr3_aa: CASGYRGDEQYF; cdr3_length: 12; v_call: TRBV27; j_call: TRBJ2-7; d_call: TRBD1
cdr3_aa: CASSVGTGVSYEQYF; cdr3_length: 15; v_call: TRBV25-1; j_call: TRBJ2-7; d_call: TRBD1
cdr3_aa: CASSEARSYGYTF; cdr3_length: 13; v_call: TRBV2; j_call: TRBJ1-2; d_call: .
cdr3_aa: CASSPLATEAFF; cdr3_length: 12; v_call: TRBV12-3/TRBV12-4; j_call: TRBJ1-1; d_call: .
cdr3_aa: CASSVEGRQGADEQYF; cdr3_length: 16; v_call: TRBV9; j_call: TRBJ2-7; d_call: .
cdr3_aa: CATSDRGQGVDTQYF; cdr3_length: 15; v_call: TRBV24-1; j_call: TRBJ2-3; d_call: TRBD1
cdr3_aa: CSAHATGGAGYAYGYTF; cdr3_length: 17; v_call: TRBV20-1; j_call: TRBJ1-2; d_call: TRBD1
cdr3_aa: CSATARLASGSYEQYF; cdr3_length: 16; v_call: TRBV20-1; j_call: TRBJ2-7; d_call: .
cdr3_aa: CASSSTSGGNTDTQYF; cdr3_length: 16; v_call: TRBV7-9; j_call: TRBJ2-3; d_call: TRBD2
cdr3_aa: CASSPGPQSTEAFF; cdr3_length: 14; v_call: TRBV7-8; j_call: TRBJ1-1; d_call: .
cdr3_aa: CASSPSGGEKLFF; cdr3_length: 13; v_call: TRBV11-2; j_call: TRBJ1-4; d_call: .
cdr3_aa: CSAARPEPNTGELFF; cdr3_length: 15; v_call: TRBV29-1; j_call: TRBJ2-2; d_call: .
cdr3_aa: CATTPGQGNPEQYF; cdr3_length: 14; v_call: TRBV10-2; j_call: TRBJ2-7; d_call: TRBD1
cdr3_aa: CASSIGDGAQQPQHF; cdr3_length: 15; v_call: TRBV19; j_call: TRBJ1-5; d_call: .
cdr3_aa: CATSREVIQGGNEKLFF; cdr3_length: 17; v_call: TRBV15; j_call: TRBJ1-4; d_call: .
cdr3_aa: CAIGGGETDTQYF; cdr3_length: 13; v_call: TRBV24-1; j_call: TRBJ2-3; d_call: TRBD2
cdr3_aa: CSAGRDNSYEQYF; cdr3_length: 13; v_call: TRBV29-1; j_call: TRBJ2-7; d_call: .
cdr3_aa: CASSDAGDYEQYF; cdr3_length: 13; v_call: TRBV10-2; j_call: TRBJ2-7; d_call: TRBD2
cdr3_aa: CASSLGDRGLQETQYF; cdr3_length: 16; v_call: TRBV5-1; j_call: TRBJ2-5; d_call: TRBD1
cdr3_aa: CASRAGSWQYF; cdr3_length: 11; v_call: TRBV19; j_call: TRBJ2-7; d_call: .
cdr3_aa: CSVGTGANEKLFF; cdr3_length: 13; v_call: TRBV29-1; j_call: TRBJ1-4; d_call: TRBD1
cdr3_aa: CSARAGPASTYEQYF; cdr3_length: 15; v_call: TRBV20-1; j_call: TRBJ2-7; d_call: .
cdr3_aa: CAISDRDRSYGYTF; cdr3_length: 14; v_call: TRBV10-3; j_call: TRBJ1-2; d_call: .
cdr3_aa: CASSQRLFTDTQYF; cdr3_length: 14; v_call: TRBV7-8; j_call: TRBJ2-3; d_call: .
cdr3_aa: CASSFRLGDEQYF; cdr3_length: 13; v_call: TRBV7-2; j_call: TRBJ2-7; d_call: .
cdr3_aa: CASSEGNGNQPQHF; cdr3_length: 14; v_call: TRBV2; j_call: TRBJ1-5; d_call: .
cdr3_aa: CASSYPGNEQYF; cdr3_length: 12; v_call: TRBV6-5; j_call: TRBJ2-7; d_call: .
cdr3_aa: CASSLRPGLKETQYF; cdr3_length: 15; v_call: TRBV11-2; j_call: TRBJ2-5; d_call: .
cdr3_aa: CASSLPRLAGAYEQYF; cdr3_length: 16; v_call: TRBV6-1; j_call: TRBJ2-7; d_call: TRBD2
cdr3_aa: CSARPSGQPQHF; cdr3_length: 12; v_call: TRBV20-1; j_call: TRBJ1-5; d_call: .
cdr3_aa: CASSLDRVETQYF; cdr3_length: 13; v_call: TRBV5-6; j_call: TRBJ2-5; d_call: .